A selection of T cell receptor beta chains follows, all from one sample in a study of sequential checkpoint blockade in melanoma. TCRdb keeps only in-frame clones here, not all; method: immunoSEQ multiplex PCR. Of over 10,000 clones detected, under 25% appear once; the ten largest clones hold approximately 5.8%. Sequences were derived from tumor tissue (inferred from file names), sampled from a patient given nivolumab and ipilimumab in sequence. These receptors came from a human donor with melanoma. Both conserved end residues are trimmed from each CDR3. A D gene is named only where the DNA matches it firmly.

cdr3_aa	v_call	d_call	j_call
AIQGFGNTIY	TRBV6-8	.	TRBJ1-3
ASRRDRRENQPQH	TRBV6-8	TRBD1	TRBJ1-5
ASSLVDNEQF	TRBV18	.	TRBJ2-1
SVLGTGMNTEAF	TRBV29-1	.	TRBJ1-1
ASSEEPGSGYT	TRBV10-2	.	TRBJ1-2
ASTLRQGPWEQY	TRBV28	TRBD1	TRBJ2-7
SVCETSGVETQY	TRBV29-1	TRBD2	TRBJ2-5
ASSVGQGDGEKLF	TRBV5-1	TRBD1	TRBJ1-4
ASSPKTDRQYNEQF	TRBV11-3	.	TRBJ2-1
ASTAGGGRKNIQY	TRBV28	.	TRBJ2-4
AWGGTSTDTQY	TRBV30	.	TRBJ2-3
ASSPGRRGTEAF	TRBV18	.	TRBJ1-1
ASTVDRMDYGYT	TRBV11-3	.	TRBJ1-2
AIGDRNEETQY	TRBV6-8	.	TRBJ2-5
AIMASGGEETQY	TRBV6-8	TRBD2	TRBJ2-5
ASSLEAKGKAF	TRBV28	.	TRBJ1-1
ASSIKEGWGSEQY	TRBV19	.	TRBJ2-7
ASSHRGNNSPLH	TRBV4-1	TRBD1	TRBJ1-6
ASSLGDPTDTQY	TRBV5-1	.	TRBJ2-3
ASRETSGLGEQY	TRBV2	.	TRBJ2-7